This T cell receptor beta chain came from a study of T cells in tumors after PD-1 blockade. This clone was seen a few times. Germline CDR1 reads SGHTA; CDR2 reads FQGNSA. J lost 0 bases, V lost 4 bases, and 12 bases had no gene match. This CDR3 comprises 18 residues. TCRdb's copy holds only in-frame clones and misses some; the assay was immunoSEQ multiplex PCR. Of some 43,000 clones in the sample, 65% to 85% are singletons; the top ten hold roughly 4.1%. The clonotype originates from a human donor with basal cell carcinoma. The rearrangement joins TRBV7-2 to TRBJ2-1; 7 positions agree with TRBD2. Here the sequenced sample was PBMCs, taken before anti-PD-1 treatment. The CDR3 coding sequence is TGTGCCAGCAGCTCCCCCCCCAGCGGGGATCGCTCCTACAATGAGCAGTTCTTC. This encodes CASSSPPSGDRSYNEQFF. Filled out from reference TRBV7-2 and TRBJ2-1, the complete variable domain reads GAGVSQSPSNKVTEKGKDVELRCDPISGHTALYWYRQSLGQGLEFLIYFQGNSAPDKSGLPSDRFSAERTGGSVSTLTIQRTQQEDSAVYLCASSSPPSGDRSYNEQFFGPGTRLTVL.